This TCR beta chain emerged from a study of CD8 T cells in ankylosing spondylitis. Whole-study results and caveats: Apparently characteristic of ankylosing spondylitis blood was a TCR beta motif (under ten highly homologous variants).

TCRdb processed the 5' RACE reads anew with MiXCR; each CDR3 protein has one entry. This sample yields roughly 700,000 distinct CDR3 sequences, of which 15% to 20% are seen a single time; 15% to 20% belongs to the top ten. This CDR3 is built from 14 residues. Germline-derived CDR1 and CDR2 are DFQATT and SNEGSKA (reference sequence). V was pared by 3 bases and J by 6 bases, with 8 bases of the junction left unmatched. This clonotype was detected only a few times. Its antigen is undetermined. The sample was blood, either unsorted or a sorted T cell fraction (not recorded which). This clonotype was sampled from a male donor with ankylosing spondylitis. The chain joins TRBV20-1 to TRBJ2-7; 10 nucleotides align to TRBD2. The CDR3 DNA sequence: TGCAGTGCTAGTCGGGGTAGCGGGAGGACCGAGCAGTACTTC. This sequence encodes CSASRGSGRTEQYF.